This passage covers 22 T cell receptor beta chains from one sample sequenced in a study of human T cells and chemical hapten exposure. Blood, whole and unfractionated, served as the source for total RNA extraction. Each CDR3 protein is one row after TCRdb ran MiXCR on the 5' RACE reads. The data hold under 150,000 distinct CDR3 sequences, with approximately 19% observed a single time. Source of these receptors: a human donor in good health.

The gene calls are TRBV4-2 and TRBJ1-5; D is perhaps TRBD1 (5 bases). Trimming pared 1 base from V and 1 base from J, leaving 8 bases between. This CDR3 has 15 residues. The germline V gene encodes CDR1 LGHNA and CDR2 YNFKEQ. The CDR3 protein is CASSQVGGSNQPQHF. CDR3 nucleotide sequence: TGTGCCAGCAGCCAAGTGGGGGGGAGCAATCAGCCCCAGCATTTT.

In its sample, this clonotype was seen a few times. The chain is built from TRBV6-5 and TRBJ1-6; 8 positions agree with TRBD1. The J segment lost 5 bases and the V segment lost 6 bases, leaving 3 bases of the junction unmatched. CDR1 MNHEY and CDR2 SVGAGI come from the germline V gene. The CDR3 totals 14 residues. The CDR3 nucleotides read TGTGCCAGCAGCGACAGGGGCCATAATTCACCCCTCCACTTT. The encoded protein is CASSDRGHNSPLHF.

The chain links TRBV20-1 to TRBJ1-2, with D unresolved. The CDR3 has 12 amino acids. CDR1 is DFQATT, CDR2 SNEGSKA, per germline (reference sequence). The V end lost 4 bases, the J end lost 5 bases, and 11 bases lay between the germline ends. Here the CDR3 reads CSATGRQYGYTF. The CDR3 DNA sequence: TGCAGTGCTACCGGCCGGCAGTATGGCTACACCTTC.

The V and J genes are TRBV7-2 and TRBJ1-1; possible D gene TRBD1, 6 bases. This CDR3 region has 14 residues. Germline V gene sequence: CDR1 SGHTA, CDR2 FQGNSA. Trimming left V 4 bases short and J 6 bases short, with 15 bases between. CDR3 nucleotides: TGTGCCAGCAGCTCCCGATTTGGGGGGCCTGAAGCTTTCTTT. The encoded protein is CASSSRFGGPEAFF.

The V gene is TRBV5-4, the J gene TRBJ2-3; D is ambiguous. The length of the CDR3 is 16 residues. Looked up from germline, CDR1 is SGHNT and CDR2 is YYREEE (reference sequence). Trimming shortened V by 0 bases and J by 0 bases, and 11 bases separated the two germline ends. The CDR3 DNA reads TGTGCCAGCAGCTTGGGTGCACCCCGGAGCACAGATACGCAGTATTTT. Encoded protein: CASSLGAPRSTDTQYF.

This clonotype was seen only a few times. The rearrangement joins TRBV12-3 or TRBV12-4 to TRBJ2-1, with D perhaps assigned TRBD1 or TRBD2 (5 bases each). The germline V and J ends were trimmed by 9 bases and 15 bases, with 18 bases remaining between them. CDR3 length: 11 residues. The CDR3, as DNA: TGTGCCAGTCGAGAGACGGTTGGGGGGTTCTTC. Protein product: CASRETVGGFF.

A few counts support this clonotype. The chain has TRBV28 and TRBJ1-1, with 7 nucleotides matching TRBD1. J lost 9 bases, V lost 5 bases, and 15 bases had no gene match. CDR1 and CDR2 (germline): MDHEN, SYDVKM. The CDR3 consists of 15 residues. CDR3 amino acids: CASSPSQGGAFKAFF. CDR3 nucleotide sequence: TGTGCCAGCAGTCCCAGCCAGGGGGGGGCGTTTAAAGCTTTCTTT.

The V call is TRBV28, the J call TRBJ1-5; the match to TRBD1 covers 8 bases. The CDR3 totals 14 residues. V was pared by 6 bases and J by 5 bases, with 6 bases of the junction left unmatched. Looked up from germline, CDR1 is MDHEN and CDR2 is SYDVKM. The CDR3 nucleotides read TGTGCCAGCAGGACCTCAGGGGGCTATCAGCCCCAGCATTTT. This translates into CASRTSGGYQPQHF.

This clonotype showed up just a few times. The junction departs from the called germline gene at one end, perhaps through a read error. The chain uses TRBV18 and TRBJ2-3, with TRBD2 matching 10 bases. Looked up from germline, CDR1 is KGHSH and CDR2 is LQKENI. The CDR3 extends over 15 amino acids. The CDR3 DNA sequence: TGTGCCAGCTCCCCACTAGCGGGACGCACAGATACGCAGTATTTT. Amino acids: CASSPLAGRTDTQYF.

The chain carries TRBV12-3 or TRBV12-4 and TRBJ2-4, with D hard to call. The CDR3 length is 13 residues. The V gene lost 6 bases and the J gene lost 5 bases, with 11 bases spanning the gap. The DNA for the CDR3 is TGTGCCAGCAGCCGCGACTTAGAAAACATTCAGTACTTC. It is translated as CASSRDLENIQYF.

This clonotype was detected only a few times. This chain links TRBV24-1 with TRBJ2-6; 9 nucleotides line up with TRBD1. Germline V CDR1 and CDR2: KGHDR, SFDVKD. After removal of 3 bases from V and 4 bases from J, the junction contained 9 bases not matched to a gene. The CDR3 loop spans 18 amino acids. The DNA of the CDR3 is TGTGCCACCAGTGATAGTCCCGGGACAGGGTCCGGGGCCAACGTCCTGACTTTC. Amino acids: CATSDSPGTGSGANVLTF.

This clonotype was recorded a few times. The DNA of the CDR3 is TGTGCCAGCCAGTCCGACAGGGGCAACTCCTACAATGAGCAGTTCTTC. Translation gives CASQSDRGNSYNEQFF. This chain uses TRBV6-2 or TRBV6-3 with TRBJ2-1; TRBD1 agrees at 8 bases. V shed 8 bases and J 0 bases; nucleotides not matched to a gene: 9. Germline CDR1 MNHEY, CDR2 SVGEGT. This CDR3 has 16 residues.

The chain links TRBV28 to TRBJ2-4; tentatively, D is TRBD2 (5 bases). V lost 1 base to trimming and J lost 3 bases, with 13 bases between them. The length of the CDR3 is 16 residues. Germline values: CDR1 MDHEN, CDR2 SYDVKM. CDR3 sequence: CASSLYLASVKNIQYF. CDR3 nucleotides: TGTGCCAGCAGTTTATATCTAGCTTCTGTCAAAAACATTCAGTACTTC.

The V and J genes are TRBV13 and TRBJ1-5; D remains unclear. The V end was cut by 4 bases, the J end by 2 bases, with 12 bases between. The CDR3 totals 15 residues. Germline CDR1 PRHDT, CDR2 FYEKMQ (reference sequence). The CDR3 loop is CASSSTGDGNQPQHF. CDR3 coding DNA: TGTGCCAGCAGCTCCACCGGTGACGGCAATCAGCCCCAGCATTTT.

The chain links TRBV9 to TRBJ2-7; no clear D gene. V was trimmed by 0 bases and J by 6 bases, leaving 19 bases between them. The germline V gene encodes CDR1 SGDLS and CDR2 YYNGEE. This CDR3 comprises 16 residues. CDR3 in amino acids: CASSVAVLGPQTEQYF. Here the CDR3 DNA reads TGTGCCAGCAGCGTAGCCGTGCTTGGTCCACAGACCGAGCAGTACTTC.

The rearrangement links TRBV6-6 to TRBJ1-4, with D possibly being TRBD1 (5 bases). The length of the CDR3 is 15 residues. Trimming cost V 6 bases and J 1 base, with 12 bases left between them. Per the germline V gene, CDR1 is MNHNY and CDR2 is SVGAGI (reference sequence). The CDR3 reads CASSKTQGTNEKLFF. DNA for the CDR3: TGTGCCAGCAGCAAAACCCAGGGAACTAATGAAAAACTGTTTTTT.

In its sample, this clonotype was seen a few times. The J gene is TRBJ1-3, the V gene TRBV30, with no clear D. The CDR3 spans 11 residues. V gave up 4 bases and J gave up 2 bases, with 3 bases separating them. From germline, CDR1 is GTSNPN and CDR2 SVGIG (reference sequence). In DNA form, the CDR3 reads TGTGCCTGGACGCCTGGAAACACCATATATTTT. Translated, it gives CAWTPGNTIYF.

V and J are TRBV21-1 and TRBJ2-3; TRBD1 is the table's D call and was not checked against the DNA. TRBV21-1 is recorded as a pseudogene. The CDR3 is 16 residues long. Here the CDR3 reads CASSNLQRALTDTQYF. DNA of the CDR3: TGTGCCAGCAGCAACCTCCAGCGGGCGCTCACAGATACGCAGTATTTT.

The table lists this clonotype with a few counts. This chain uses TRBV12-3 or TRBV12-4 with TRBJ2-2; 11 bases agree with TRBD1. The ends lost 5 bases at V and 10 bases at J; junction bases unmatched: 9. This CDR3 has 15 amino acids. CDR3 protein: CASSDPGQGAMELFF. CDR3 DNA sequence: TGTGCCAGCAGTGACCCCGGACAGGGGGCAATGGAGCTGTTTTTT.

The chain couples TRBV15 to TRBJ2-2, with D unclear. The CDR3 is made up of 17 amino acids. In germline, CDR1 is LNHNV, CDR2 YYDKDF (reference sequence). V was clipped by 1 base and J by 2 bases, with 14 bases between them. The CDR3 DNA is TGTGCCACCAGCAGAGTCCAGAGGTTGACTAACACCGGGGAGCTGTTTTTT. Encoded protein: CATSRVQRLTNTGELFF.

The chain's CDR3 is CASSSRSGWQPQHF. CDR3 in DNA: TGTGCCAGCAGTTCCCGGTCAGGGTGGCAGCCCCAGCATTTT. The rearrangement uses TRBV27 and TRBJ1-5, with D possibly matching TRBD1 (5 bases). V lost 4 bases and J 7 bases, leaving 14 bases between the germline ends. This CDR3 region has 14 residues. Germline loops: CDR1 MNHEY, CDR2 SMNVEV (reference sequence).

The CDR3: CASSRDSNYGYTF. The CDR3 DNA reads TGTGCCAGCAGTAGGGACAGTAACTATGGCTACACCTTC. This chain connects TRBV6-5 to TRBJ1-2; 7 positions match TRBD1. Germline V CDR1 and CDR2: MNHEY, SVGAGI. Germline trimming cut 5 bases from V and 1 base from J; bases unmatched to any gene: 1. The CDR3 sequence is 13 residues long.